The 21 T cell receptor beta chains presented below share a single source sample, sequenced in a study of identifying expanded T cells in peripheral blood. Libraries were prepared by immunoSEQ multiplex PCR; TCRdb keeps only in-frame clonotypes and omits some of them. The table records about 94,000 clones, 70% to 90% of them present only once. Sequencing was carried out using blood. These TCRs come from a person aged 18 to 75 in good health.

The chain joins TRBV11-3 to TRBJ1-4; D remains unclear. Germline lookup yields CDR1 SGHNT and CDR2 YENEEA. V gave up 1 base and J gave up 8 bases, with 8 bases separating them. The CDR3 is 13 residues long. CDR3 sequence (DNA): TGTGCCAGCAGCTTAGGCTCCCGGGAAAAACTGTTTTTT. Translating gives CASSLGSREKLFF.

V usage is TRBV30 and J usage is TRBJ1-1; D remains unclear. The germline V gene has CDR1 GTSNPN and CDR2 SVGIG (reference sequence). CDR3 size: 14 residues. V lost 2 bases and J lost 6, with 16 bases in between. DNA for the CDR3: TGTGCCTGGAGTATTGAAAATTTTATCGCTGAAGCTTTCTTT. This translates into CAWSIENFIAEAFF.

This clone came up a few times. V gene TRBV9 combines with J gene TRBJ2-1; 11 bases line up with TRBD2. Germline CDR1 SGDLS, CDR2 YYNGEE. The CDR3 runs 15 residues. The trim removed 4 bases at V and 4 bases at J, leaving 4 bases unmatched. CDR3 DNA: TGTGCCAGCAGCCCTCGGACTAGCGGGTACAATGAGCAGTTCTTC. Encoded protein: CASSPRTSGYNEQFF.

In its sample, this clone was seen once. This sequence joins TRBV13 and TRBJ1-2, with 7 bases identical to TRBD1. This CDR3 spans 15 amino acids. Unmatched junction bases numbered 11, after V lost 5 bases and J lost 5 bases. Germline lookup yields CDR1 PRHDT and CDR2 FYEKMQ (reference sequence). The CDR3 region has the DNA TGTGCCAGCAGCCGCCAACAGGGGTTGGAATATGGCTACACCTTC. Protein: CASSRQQGLEYGYTF.

This clone was seen a single time. The chain links TRBV19 to TRBJ2-7, with 8 bases fitting TRBD1. The CDR3 spans 13 residues. With 5 bases clipped from V and 5 bases from J, the junction kept 5 bases outside the gene matches. Looked up from germline, CDR1 is LNHDA and CDR2 is SQIVND (reference sequence). CDR3 coding DNA: TGTGCCAGTAGTTTTAGGACAGGGAACGAGCAGTACTTC. The encoded protein is CASSFRTGNEQYF.

This rearrangement joins TRBV6-1 to TRBJ1-5; 9 bases map to TRBD1. The germline gives CDR1 MNHNS, CDR2 SASEGT. V trimming: 7 bases; J trimming: 2 bases; junction bases outside the gene matches: 6. The CDR3 is 15 residues long. The CDR3 here is CASIDRGFGNQPQHF. Written as DNA, the CDR3 is TGTGCCAGCATTGACAGGGGGTTCGGCAATCAGCCCCAGCATTTT.

This clone was observed a handful of times. The chain uses TRBV10-3 and TRBJ1-1; D remains unclear. CDR1 and CDR2 from the germline V gene are ENHRY and SYGVKD. Between the trimmed V and J ends, which lost 4 bases and 0 bases, there was a span of 6 bases. This CDR3 region has 13 residues. This CDR3 reads CAISGFMNTEAFF. The CDR3 DNA sequence: TGTGCCATCAGTGGATTCATGAACACTGAAGCTTTCTTT.

This sequence joins TRBV7-9 and TRBJ1-1; D gene unclear. V was cut by 5 bases and J by 6 bases, with 19 bases left in between. Germline V gene sequence: CDR1 SEHNR, CDR2 FQNEAQ (reference sequence). The CDR3 length is 15 residues. The CDR3 bases are TGTGCCAGCAGCCACCGCGTTATGCCCTCGGCTGAAGCTTTCTTT. This codes for CASSHRVMPSAEAFF.

This chain joins TRBV4-1 and TRBJ1-2; D is unresolved. V was pared by 1 base and J by 0 bases, with 15 bases between. Per the germline V gene, CDR1 is MGHRA and CDR2 is YSYEKL. The CDR3 runs to 17 residues. The CDR3 protein is CASSQGSLGQPNYGYTF. In nucleotides, the CDR3 is TGCGCCAGCAGCCAAGGTTCCCTTGGGCAACCTAACTATGGCTACACCTTC.

The chain uses TRBV19 and TRBJ1-5; D possibly corresponds to TRBD1 (5 bases). V shed 3 bases and J shed 1 base, with 7 bases lying between them. From germline, CDR1 is LNHDA and CDR2 SQIVND (reference sequence). The CDR3 is 14 residues long. The CDR3: CASSIRDSNQPQHF. CDR3 bases: TGTGCCAGTAGTATTCGGGACAGCAATCAGCCCCAGCATTTT.

V gene TRBV10-3 combines with J gene TRBJ2-7, with 7 bases fitting TRBD1. The trim removed 6 bases at V and 3 bases at J, leaving 8 bases unmatched. CDR1 ENHRY and CDR2 SYGVKD come from the germline V gene. This CDR3 comprises 14 residues. The CDR3 DNA follows: TGTGCCATCAGCCCCCGAGACAGGGTCTACGAGCAGTACTTC. Its translation is CAISPRDRVYEQYF.

The rearrangement uses TRBV7-9 and TRBJ1-2; a weak D match, TRBD1 (5 bases). The germline V and J ends were trimmed by 5 bases and 2 bases, with 9 bases remaining between them. The germline V gene encodes CDR1 SEHNR and CDR2 FQNEAQ (reference sequence). The CDR3 has 13 residues. CDR3 amino acids: CASSGTGNYGYTF. The CDR3 coding sequence is TGTGCCAGCAGCGGGACGGGGAACTATGGCTACACCTTC.

The chain is built from TRBV19 and TRBJ1-4; the D gene is possibly TRBD1 (5 bases). Germline CDR1 and CDR2: LNHDA and SQIVND (reference sequence). V was shortened by 2 bases and J by 6 bases, with 13 bases between the two germline ends. The CDR3 runs to 15 residues. The CDR3 DNA is TGTGCCAGTAGTATACGGGGGGGATCCTATGAAAAACTGTTTTTT. This gives the protein CASSIRGGSYEKLFF.

The chain uses TRBV10-3 and TRBJ1-5, with D maybe TRBD1 (6 bases). The CDR3 sequence is 15 residues long. CDR1 and CDR2 from the germline V gene are ENHRY and SYGVKD. Trimming removed 0 bases at V and 4 bases at J, with 10 bases between. The CDR3 region is CAISESGARNQPQHF. CDR3 nucleotides: TGTGCCATCAGTGAGTCGGGGGCAAGGAATCAGCCCCAGCATTTT.

The chain has TRBV19 and TRBJ2-7, with 11 bases fitting TRBD1. J was trimmed by 1 base and V by 9 bases; bases with no gene match: 11. This CDR3 region has 16 residues. Germline lookup yields CDR1 LNHDA and CDR2 SQIVND (reference sequence). The CDR3 DNA sequence: TGTGCCAGCCAAGTAACCGGGACAGGGGGGTCCTACGAGCAGTACTTC. Amino acid sequence: CASQVTGTGGSYEQYF.

The CDR3 bases are TGTGCCAGCAGATATACAGCCGGGGAGCTGTTTTTT. It yields the protein CASRYTAGELFF. The chain is built from TRBV5-6 and TRBJ2-2; D is ambiguous. CDR1 and CDR2 (germline): SGHDT, YYEEEE. V lost 5 bases and J lost 6, with 8 bases in between. This CDR3 is built from 12 residues.

V is TRBV14 and J is TRBJ2-5, with 7 bases lining up with TRBD1. Losses at the gene ends were 4 bases for V and 5 bases for J; bases not matched to a gene: 10. CDR1 and CDR2 (germline): SGHDN, FVKESK. The CDR3 contains 15 residues. The CDR3 sequence: CASSLNRGSGETQYF. For the CDR3, the DNA is TGTGCCAGCAGCCTGAACAGGGGCTCAGGGGAGACCCAGTACTTC.

The chain uses TRBV30 and TRBJ1-1; D is unresolved. The CDR3 extends over 14 amino acids. The V gene's germline CDR1 is GTSNPN and CDR2 SVGIG (reference sequence). Trimming left V 3 bases short and J 3 bases short, with 14 bases between. The DNA for the CDR3 is TGTGCCTGGAGCGAGGGAGGGATGGACACTGAAGCTTTCTTT. It specifies CAWSEGGMDTEAFF.

The rearrangement uses TRBV29-1 and TRBJ2-3; 11 bases line up with TRBD2. The V gene end was trimmed by 8 bases and the J gene end by 1 base; junction bases not matched to a gene: 2. This CDR3 contains 13 residues. Germline loops: CDR1 SQVTM, CDR2 ANQGSEA. The CDR3 region is CSSSGGGTDTQYF. As DNA, the CDR3 is TGCAGCAGTAGCGGGGGGGGCACAGATACGCAGTATTTT.

This clone was counted a single time. The chain couples TRBV18 to TRBJ2-3, with TRBD2 matching over 12 bases. Germline CDR1 and CDR2: KGHSH and LQKENI. V trimming: 6 bases; J trimming: 0 bases; junction bases outside the gene matches: 19. There are 21 residues in the CDR3. The CDR3 loop reads CASSSFPFRSGLAGSTDTQYF. CDR3 DNA sequence: TGTGCCAGCTCCTCTTTCCCCTTCAGATCCGGACTAGCGGGAAGCACAGATACGCAGTATTTT.

J is TRBJ1-5 and V is TRBV12-5, with a weak D call TRBD1 (6 bases). The V end lost 7 bases, the J end lost 6 bases, and 16 bases lay between the germline ends. This CDR3 spans 14 amino acids. CDR1 LGHNT and CDR2 FRNRAP come from the germline V gene. The CDR3, as DNA: TGTGCTAGTGCCCTGGAGGGGGGCCCTCAGCCCCAGCATTTT. Translated: CASALEGGPQPQHF.